This TCR beta chain was sequenced in a study of tumor-infiltrating lymphocytes in primary liver carcinoma. Study-level information: These were node-negative, non-metastatic T1-T3 tumors of roughly 4.2 to 10 cm. Findings and limits, study-wide: Unsorted bulk samples meant CD4+ and CD8+ repertoires went uncompared. Paired tumor-adjacent and tumor-blood samples overlapped less than tumor region pairs did.

Blood RNA came from unsorted whole blood; germline DNA was also extracted. TCR beta cDNA was reverse-transcribed from about 550 ng of total RNA. The reaction used a constant-region primer and ProtoScript II reverse transcriptase. It was through three nested multiplex PCR rounds of slightly modified ARM-PCR that TCR beta libraries arose. TCRdb reprocessed the multiplex PCR reads with MiXCR, giving one entry per CDR3 protein. In the table there are fewer than 250,000 distinct CDR3 sequences, roughly 61% of which are singletons. As concerns this clonotype: Its antigen remains unknown. An end of the junction differs from the germline gene, which may be a read error.

The material sequenced was peripheral blood. The clonotype originates from a woman aged 55-69 years with primary liver carcinoma and hepatitis B virus infection.

The CDR3 bases are TGTGCCAGCAGTTTAGTGCGGGAGGGCCCCAATGAGCAGCTCTTC. Protein: CASSLVREGPNEQLF. This chain uses TRBV28 with TRBJ2-1; TRBD2 agrees at 9 bases. Per germline, CDR1 MDHEN and CDR2 SYDVKM. This CDR3 has 15 amino acids.